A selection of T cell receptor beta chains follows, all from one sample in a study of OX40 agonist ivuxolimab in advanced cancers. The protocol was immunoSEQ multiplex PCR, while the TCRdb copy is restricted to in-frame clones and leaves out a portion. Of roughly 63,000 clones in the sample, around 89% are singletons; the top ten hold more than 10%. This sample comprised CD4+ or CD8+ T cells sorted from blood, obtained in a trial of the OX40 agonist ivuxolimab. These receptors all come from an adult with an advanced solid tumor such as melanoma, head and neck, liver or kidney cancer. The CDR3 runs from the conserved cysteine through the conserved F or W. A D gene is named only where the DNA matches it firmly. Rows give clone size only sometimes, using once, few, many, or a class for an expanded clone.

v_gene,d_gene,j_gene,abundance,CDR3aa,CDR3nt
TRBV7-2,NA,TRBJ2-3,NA,CASSLAGGAVTDTQYF,TGTGCCAGCAGCTTAGCCGGCGGGGCCGTCACAGATACGCAGTATTTT
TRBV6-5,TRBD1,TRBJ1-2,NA,CASSRGQYYGYTF,TGTGCCAGCAGCAGGGGGCAGTACTATGGCTACACCTTC
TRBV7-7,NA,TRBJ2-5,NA,CASSYSLQETQYF,TGTGCTAGCAGCTACAGTCTACAAGAGACCCAGTACTTC
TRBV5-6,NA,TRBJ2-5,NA,CASSLGGLETQYF,TGTGCCAGCAGCTTGGGGGGGTTAGAGACCCAGTACTTC
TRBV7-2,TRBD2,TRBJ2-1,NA,CASSLGGGTYNEQFF,TGTGCCAGCAGCCTCGGGGGGGGAACCTACAATGAGCAGTTCTTC
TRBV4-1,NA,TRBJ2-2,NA,CASSRSGAGHTGELFF,TGCGCCAGCAGCCGCTCAGGGGCAGGGCACACCGGGGAGCTGTTTTTT
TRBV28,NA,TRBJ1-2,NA,CASSVPGRNLLANYGYTF,TGTGCCAGCAGTGTACCGGGACGGAATTTGCTAGCTAACTATGGCTACACCTTC
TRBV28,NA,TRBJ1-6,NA,CASSPTVNSPLHF,TGTGCCAGCAGTCCCACAGTGAATTCACCCCTCCACTTT
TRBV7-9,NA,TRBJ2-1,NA,CASSLGSYNEQFF,TGTGCCAGCAGCTTGGGCAGCTACAATGAGCAGTTCTTC
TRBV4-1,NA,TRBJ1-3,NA,CASSQVAGPGNTIYF,TGCGCCAGCAGCCAAGTCGCGGGCCCTGGAAACACCATATATTTT
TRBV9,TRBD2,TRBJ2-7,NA,CASGIYHQSLAGSTYEQYF,TGTGCCAGCGGGATTTACCACCAGTCTCTAGCGGGATCCACCTACGAGCAGTACTTC
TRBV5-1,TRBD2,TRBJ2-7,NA,CASSPLAGEFYEQYF,TGCGCCAGCAGCCCCCTAGCGGGAGAGTTCTACGAGCAGTACTTC
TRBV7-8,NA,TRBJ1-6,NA,CASSLELGSPLHF,TGTGCCAGCAGCTTAGAACTTGGTTCACCCCTCCACTTT
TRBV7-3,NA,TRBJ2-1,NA,CASSFGGTYNEQFF,TGTGCCAGCAGCTTCGGCGGGACTTACAATGAGCAGTTCTTC
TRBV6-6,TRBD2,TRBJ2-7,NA,CASSFGLAAYEQYF,TGTGCCAGCAGCTTCGGACTAGCCGCCTACGAGCAGTACTTC
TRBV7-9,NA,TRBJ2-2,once,CASSLGRVPGELFF,TGTGCCAGCAGCTTAGGCAGGGTGCCCGGGGAGCTGTTTTTT
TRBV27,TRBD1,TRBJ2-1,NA,CASSSPTGTGAYNEQFF,TGTGCCAGCAGTTCTCCGACCGGGACAGGCGCCTACAATGAGCAGTTCTTC
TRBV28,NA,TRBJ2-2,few,CASSLWELGANTGELFF,TGTGCCAGCAGTTTATGGGAGTTGGGTGCGAACACCGGGGAGCTGTTTTTT
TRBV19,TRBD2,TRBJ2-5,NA,CASSIVMLGTSVRGEETQYF,TGTGCCAGTAGTATAGTGATGCTCGGGACTAGCGTTCGAGGAGAGGAGACCCAGTACTTC
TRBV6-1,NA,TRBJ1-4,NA,CASSEQWGLNEKLFF,TGTGCCAGCAGTGAACAGTGGGGCTTGAATGAAAAACTGTTTTTT
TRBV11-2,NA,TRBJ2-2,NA,CASSFAGYAGELFF,TGTGCCAGCAGCTTCGCAGGGTATGCCGGGGAGCTGTTTTTT
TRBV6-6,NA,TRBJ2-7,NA,CASSPAEGGDSYEQYF,TGTGCCAGCAGTCCAGCGGAGGGGGGAGACTCCTACGAGCAGTACTTC
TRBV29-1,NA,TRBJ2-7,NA,CSVEDPPGGSPEEQYF,TGCAGCGTTGAAGATCCCCCGGGCGGCTCCCCGGAGGAGCAGTACTTC
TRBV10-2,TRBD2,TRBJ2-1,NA,CASSDPSSGSGRNEQFF,TGCGCCAGCAGTGACCCTTCTAGCGGGAGCGGTAGGAATGAGCAGTTCTTC
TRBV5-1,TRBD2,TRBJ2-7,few,CASSPGTSGTEQYF,TGCGCCAGCAGCCCCGGGACTAGCGGGACCGAGCAGTACTTC
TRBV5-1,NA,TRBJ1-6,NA,CASSLWPGGVRNSPLHF,TGCGCCAGCAGCTTGTGGCCCGGCGGAGTTAGGAATTCACCCCTCCACTTT
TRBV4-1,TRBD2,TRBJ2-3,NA,CASSHTSSGSTVTQYF,TGCGCCAGCAGCCATACGTCTAGCGGGAGTACGGTAACGCAGTATTTT
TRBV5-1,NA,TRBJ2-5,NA,CASSFRYGTQETQYF,TGCGCCAGCAGCTTCCGCTACGGGACTCAAGAGACCCAGTACTTC
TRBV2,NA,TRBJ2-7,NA,CASIESQQGSYEQYF,TGTGCCAGCATTGAAAGCCAACAGGGATCCTACGAGCAGTACTTC
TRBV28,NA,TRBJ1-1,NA,CASSLSTPGQNTEAFF,TGTGCCAGCAGTTTATCTACCCCGGGGCAAAACACTGAAGCTTTCTTT
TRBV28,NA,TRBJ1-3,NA,CASTGAGTIYF,TGTGCCAGCACCGGCGCGGGCACCATATATTTT
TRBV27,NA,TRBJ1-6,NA,CASSLFQGYNSPLHF,TGTGCCAGCAGTCTATTTCAGGGCTATAATTCACCCCTCCACTTT
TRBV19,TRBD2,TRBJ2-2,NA,CASSIGGAGELFF,TGTGCCAGTAGTATTGGGGGGGCCGGGGAGCTGTTTTTT
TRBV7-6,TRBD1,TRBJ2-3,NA,CASSFTGVWTDTQYF,TGTGCCAGCAGCTTCACAGGGGTATGGACAGATACGCAGTATTTT
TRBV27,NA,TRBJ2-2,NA,CASSSWGGGGASNTGELFF,TGTGCCAGCAGCTCCTGGGGGGGCGGGGGAGCGAGTAACACCGGGGAGCTGTTTTTT
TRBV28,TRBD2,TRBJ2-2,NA,CASSPGPTSGTGPGELFF,TGTGCCAGCAGTCCAGGACCGACTAGCGGGACGGGCCCCGGGGAGCTGTTTTTT
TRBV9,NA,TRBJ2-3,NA,CASSVEGTSTQYF,TGTGCCAGCAGCGTAGAAGGGACGTCGACGCAGTATTTT
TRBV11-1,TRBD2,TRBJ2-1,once,CASSFGLAGANEQFF,TGTGCCAGCAGCTTCGGACTAGCGGGGGCCAATGAGCAGTTCTTC
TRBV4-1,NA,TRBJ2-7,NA,CASSQDTKGKGSYEQYF,TGCGCCAGCAGCCAAGATACGAAAGGGAAAGGTAGTTACGAGCAGTACTTC
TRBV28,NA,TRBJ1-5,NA,CASSFSQGRNNQPQHF,TGTGCCAGCAGTTTTTCGCAGGGTCGCAACAATCAGCCCCAGCATTTT
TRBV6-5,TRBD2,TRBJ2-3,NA,CASSQRESSDTQYF,TGTGCCAGCAGTCAGCGGGAGAGTTCAGATACGCAGTATTTT
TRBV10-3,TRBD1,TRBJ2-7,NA,CAISEPGRTGGDEQYF,TGTGCCATCAGTGAGCCCGGGCGGACAGGGGGCGACGAGCAGTACTTC
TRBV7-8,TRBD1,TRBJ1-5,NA,CASSPGTGGDQPQHF,TGTGCCAGCAGCCCGGGGACAGGGGGGGATCAGCCCCAGCATTTT
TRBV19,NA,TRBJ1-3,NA,CASNWGLSGNTIYF,TGTGCCAGTAATTGGGGGCTCTCTGGAAACACCATATATTTT
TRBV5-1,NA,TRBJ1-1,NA,CASSLVTEANTEAFF,TGCGCCAGCAGCTTGGTTACAGAAGCGAACACTGAAGCTTTCTTT
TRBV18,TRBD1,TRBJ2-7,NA,CASSPSQTGIHEQYF,TGTGCCAGCTCCCCCAGCCAGACAGGGATCCACGAGCAGTACTTC
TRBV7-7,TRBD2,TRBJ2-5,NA,CASSTGLAGGKTQYF,TGTGCTAGCAGCACAGGACTAGCGGGGGGAAAGACCCAGTACTTC
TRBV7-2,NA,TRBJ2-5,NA,CASSLEAGGTQYF,TGTGCCAGCAGCTTAGAGGCAGGCGGGACCCAGTACTTC
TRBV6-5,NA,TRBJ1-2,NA,CASSYLGRRDYTF,TGTGCCAGCAGTTACTTAGGCCGTCGGGACTACACCTTC
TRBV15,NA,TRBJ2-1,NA,CATSRNYRDEQFF,TGTGCCACCAGCAGAAACTACAGGGATGAGCAGTTCTTC
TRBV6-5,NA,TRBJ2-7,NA,CASSYSGGGGSYEQYF,TGTGCCAGCAGTTACTCGGGCGGAGGGGGATCCTACGAGCAGTACTTC
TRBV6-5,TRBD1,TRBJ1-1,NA,CASSFSKTGKEAFF,TGTGCCAGCAGTTTCTCCAAGACAGGGAAAGAAGCTTTCTTT
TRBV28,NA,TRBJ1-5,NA,CASSSADDSNQPQHF,TGTGCCAGCAGTTCGGCCGATGATAGCAATCAGCCCCAGCATTTT
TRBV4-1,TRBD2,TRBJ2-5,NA,CASSPGLAQETQYF,TGCGCCAGCAGCCCGGGACTAGCGCAGGAGACCCAGTACTTC
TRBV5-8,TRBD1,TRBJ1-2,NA,CASSLDRGRYGYTF,TGTGCCAGCAGCCTTGACAGGGGCCGCTATGGCTACACCTTC
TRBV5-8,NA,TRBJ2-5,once,CASSLYRQETQYF,TGTGCCAGCAGCTTGTACAGACAAGAGACCCAGTACTTC
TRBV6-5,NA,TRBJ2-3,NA,CASSGYQDYTDTQYF,TGTGCCAGCAGTGGATACCAGGACTACACAGATACGCAGTATTTT